This TCR beta chain is from a study of T cells after yellow fever vaccination. This clonotype was picked up many times. MiXCR, run by TCRdb on the 5' RACE reads, gives a single entry per CDR3 protein. The sample consists of over 110,000 distinct CDR3 sequences, more than 6% of them appearing once. Trimming shortened V by 4 bases and J by 3 bases, and 10 bases separated the two germline ends. The CDR3 is 13 residues long. CDR1 and CDR2 (germline): SQVTM, ANQGSEA. The J gene is TRBJ2-1, the V gene TRBV29-1; either TRBD1 or TRBD2 may supply D (5 bases each). This TCR derives from a man aged 30-40 years who received the YFV17D yellow fever vaccine. The input for sequencing was CD4+ T cells sorted from PBMCs, taken 5 days after the yellow fever booster vaccination. CDR3 region: CSVGRGDYNEQFF. The CDR3, as DNA: TGCAGCGTTGGAAGGGGAGACTACAATGAGCAGTTCTTC.